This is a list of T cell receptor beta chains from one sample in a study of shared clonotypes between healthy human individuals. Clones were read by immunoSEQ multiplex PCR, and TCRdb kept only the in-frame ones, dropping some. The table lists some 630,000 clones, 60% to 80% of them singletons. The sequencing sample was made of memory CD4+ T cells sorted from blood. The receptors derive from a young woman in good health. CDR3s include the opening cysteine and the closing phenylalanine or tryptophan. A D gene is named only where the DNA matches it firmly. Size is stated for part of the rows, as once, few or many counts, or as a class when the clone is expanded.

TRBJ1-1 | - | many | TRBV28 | CASSPRGGDTEAFF | TGTGCCAGCAGCCCCCGGGGGGGGGACACTGAAGCTTTCTTT
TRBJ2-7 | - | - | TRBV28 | CASSLEVPYEQYF | TGTGCCAGCAGTTTGGAGGTCCCCTACGAGCAGTACTTC
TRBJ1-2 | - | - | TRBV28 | CATKKGPGLDYGYTF | TGTGCCACCAAAAAGGGGCCGGGGCTGGACTATGGCTACACCTTC
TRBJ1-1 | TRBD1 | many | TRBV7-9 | CASSSFGQGVTSGVF | TGTGCCAGCAGCTCGTTTGGACAGGGGGTTACTTCAGGGGTCTTT
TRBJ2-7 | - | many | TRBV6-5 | CASSYSKQQPYEQYF | TGTGCCAGCAGTTACTCGAAACAGCAGCCCTACGAGCAGTACTTC
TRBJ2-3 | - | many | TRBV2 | CASSSPYRNTDTQYF | TGTGCCAGCAGCTCCCCCTATAGGAACACAGATACGCAGTATTTT
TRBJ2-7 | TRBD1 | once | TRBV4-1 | CASSQGQGRMVYEQYF | TGCGCCAGCAGCCAGGGACAGGGCCGGATGGTCTACGAGCAGTACTTC
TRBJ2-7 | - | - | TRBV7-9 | CASSLLTWTTYEQYF | TGTGCCAGCAGCTTATTGACCTGGACGACCTACGAGCAGTACTTC
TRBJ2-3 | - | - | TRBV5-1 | CASSLDSYSTDTQYF | TGCGCCAGCAGCTTGGACAGCTATAGCACAGATACGCAGTATTTT
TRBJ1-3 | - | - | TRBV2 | CASTVDRGNTIYF | TGTGCCAGCACTGTGGACAGAGGAAACACCATATATTTT
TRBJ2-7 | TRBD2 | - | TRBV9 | CASSVGTSGSGEQYF | TGTGCCAGCAGCGTAGGGACTAGCGGGAGCGGAGAGCAGTACTTC
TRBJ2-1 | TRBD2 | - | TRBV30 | CAWSFVTGGSPLRSYNEQFF | TGTGCCTGGAGTTTCGTCACGGGGGGATCTCCTCTACGTAGCTACAATGAGCAGTTCTTC
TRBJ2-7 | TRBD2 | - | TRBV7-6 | CASSLQHFIAGGLIYEQYF | TGTGCCAGCAGCCTCCAACACTTCATAGCGGGAGGGCTTATTTACGAGCAGTACTTC
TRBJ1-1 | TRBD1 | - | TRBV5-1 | CASSSGQPYAEAFF | TGCGCCAGCAGCTCGGGACAGCCCTACGCTGAAGCTTTCTTT
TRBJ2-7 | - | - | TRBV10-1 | CASSASGRAYEQYF | TGCGCCAGCAGCGCCTCAGGACGGGCCTACGAGCAGTACTTC
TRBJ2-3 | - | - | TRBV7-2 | CASSLVTVPDTQYF | TGTGCCAGCAGCTTAGTTACTGTTCCAGATACGCAGTATTTT
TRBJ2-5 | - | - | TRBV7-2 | CASSLERRTQYF | TGTGCCAGCAGCTTAGAACGGCGGACCCAGTACTTC
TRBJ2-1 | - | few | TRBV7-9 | CASSSRDGVDNEQFF | TGTGCCAGCAGCTCTCGGGACGGAGTCGACAATGAGCAGTTCTTC
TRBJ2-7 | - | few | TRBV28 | CASSLPSGVREQYF | TGTGCCAGCAGTTTGCCCAGCGGTGTGAGGGAGCAGTACTTC
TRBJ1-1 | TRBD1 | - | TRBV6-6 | CASTPPPGQGIAAFF | TGTGCCAGCACCCCACCTCCGGGACAGGGAATAGCGGCTTTCTTT
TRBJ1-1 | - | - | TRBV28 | CAGGREEAFF | TGTGCCGGGGGACGGGAAGAAGCTTTCTTT
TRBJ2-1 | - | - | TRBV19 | CADPHESALGYNEQFF | TGTGCCGACCCCCATGAGAGTGCCCTAGGCTACAATGAGCAGTTCTTC
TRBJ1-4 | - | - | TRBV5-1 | CASSFGQNEKLFF | TGCGCCAGCAGCTTCGGACAGAATGAAAAACTGTTTTTT
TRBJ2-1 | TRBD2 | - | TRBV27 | CASSSRTSGRAVEQFF | TGTGCCAGCAGTTCCCGGACTAGCGGGAGGGCTGTGGAGCAGTTCTTC
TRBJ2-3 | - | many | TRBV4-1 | CASSSPRTDTQYF | TGCGCCAGCAGCTCACCTCGCACAGATACGCAGTATTTT
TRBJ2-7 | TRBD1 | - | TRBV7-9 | CAEQQGATGEQYF | TGTGCCGAACAGCAGGGGGCTACCGGCGAGCAGTACTTC
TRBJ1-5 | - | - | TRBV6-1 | CASSLDINSNQPQHF | TGTGCCAGCAGTTTGGACATTAATAGCAATCAGCCCCAGCATTTT
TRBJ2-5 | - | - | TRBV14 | CASSQSGLVQETQYF | TGTGCCAGCAGCCAGTCAGGACTGGTCCAAGAGACCCAGTACTTC
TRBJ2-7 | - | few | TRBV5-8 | CASSLAGNEQYF | TGTGCCAGCAGCTTGGCAGGTAACGAGCAGTACTTC
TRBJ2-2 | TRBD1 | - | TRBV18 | CASSPRNRGSGELFF | TGTGCCAGCTCACCACGGAACAGGGGATCCGGGGAGCTGTTTTTT
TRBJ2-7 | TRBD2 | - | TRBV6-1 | CASRALAGGGYEQYF | TGTGCCAGCAGAGCACTAGCGGGAGGGGGGTACGAGCAGTACTTC
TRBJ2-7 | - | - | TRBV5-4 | CASSYGQSSYEQYF | TGTGCCAGCAGTTACGGACAGAGCTCCTACGAGCAGTACTTC
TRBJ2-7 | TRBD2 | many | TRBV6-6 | CASSYSGGGTYEQYF | TGTGCCAGCAGTTACTCGGGCGGGGGTACCTACGAGCAGTACTTC
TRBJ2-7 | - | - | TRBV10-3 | CAISAGGTNYEQYF | TGTGCCATCAGTGCCGGAGGAACCAACTACGAGCAGTACTTC
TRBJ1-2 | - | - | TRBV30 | CAWSRAVRLNYTF | TGTGCCTGGAGTAGGGCGGTCAGACTGAACTACACCTTC
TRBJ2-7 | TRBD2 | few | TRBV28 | CASPPQGDSGSNEQYF | TGTGCCAGCCCCCCCCAAGGGGATAGCGGGAGCAACGAGCAGTACTTC
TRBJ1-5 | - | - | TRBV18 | CASSVGVNQPQHF | TGTGCCAGCTCTGTTGGAGTGAATCAGCCCCAGCATTTT
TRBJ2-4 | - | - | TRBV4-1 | CASSPVGLAQNIQYF | TGCGCCAGCAGCCCGGTGGGCCTAGCGCAAAACATTCAGTACTTC
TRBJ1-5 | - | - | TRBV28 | CASRGYGQPQHF | TGTGCCAGCCGGGGGTATGGACAGCCCCAGCATTTT
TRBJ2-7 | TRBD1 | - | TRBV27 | CASSLSPGGVYEQYF | TGTGCCAGCAGTTTATCTCCAGGGGGTGTATACGAGCAGTACTTC
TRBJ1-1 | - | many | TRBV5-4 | CASSRAGDTEAFF | TGTGCCAGCAGCCGGGCCGGGGACACTGAAGCTTTCTTT
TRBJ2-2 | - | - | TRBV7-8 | CASNLNTGELFF | TGTGCCAGCAACCTCAACACCGGGGAGCTGTTTTTT
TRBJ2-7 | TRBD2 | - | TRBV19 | CASSTASGVPYEQYF | TGTGCCAGTAGTACCGCTAGCGGGGTGCCCTACGAGCAGTACTTC
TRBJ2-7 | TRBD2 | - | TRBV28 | CASSRTSGSSYEQYF | TGTGCCAGCAGCAGGACTAGCGGGAGCTCCTACGAGCAGTACTTC
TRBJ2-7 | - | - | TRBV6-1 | CASTLPTEGYEQYF | TGTGCCAGCACCCTACCCACGGAGGGCTACGAGCAGTACTTC
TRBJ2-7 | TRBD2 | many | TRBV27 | CASSTSGRVHEQYF | TGTGCCAGCAGTACTAGCGGGAGGGTTCACGAGCAGTACTTC
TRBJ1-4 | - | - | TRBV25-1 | CASSVQGKLFF | TGTGCCAGCAGTGTCCAGGGAAAACTGTTTTTT
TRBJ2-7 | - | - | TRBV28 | CASSLVVQRDEGKYF | TGTGCCAGCAGTTTAGTAGTACAGCGAGACGAGGGGAAGTACTTC
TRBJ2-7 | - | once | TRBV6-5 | CASRDSYEQYF | TGTGCCAGCAGGGATTCCTACGAGCAGTACTTC